A single sample gave rise to the 14 T cell receptor beta chains below, sequenced in a study of identical twins. TCRdb ran MiXCR on the 5' RACE reads and lists one entry per CDR3 protein. The sample has about 500,000 distinct CDR3 sequences, approximately 15% seen once; the top ten hold more than 0.8%. This sample was shared with a second study, whose subject was yellow fever vaccine responses in identical twins.

Sequenced material: CD4+ T cells sorted from blood. These receptors originate from a young woman in good health.

The rearrangement joins TRBV15 to TRBJ2-1, with TRBD1 matching over 8 bases. The germline V gene encodes CDR1 LNHNV and CDR2 YYDKDF (reference sequence). V was pared by 2 bases and J by 0 bases, with 6 bases of the junction left unmatched. The CDR3 totals 17 residues. This chain's CDR3 is CATSRTGGPSSYNEQFF. CDR3 sequence (DNA): TGTGCCACCAGCAGAACAGGGGGTCCGAGCTCCTACAATGAGCAGTTCTTC.

The V call is TRBV4-2, the J call TRBJ2-1, with 15 bases identical to TRBD2. The CDR3 length is 18 residues. V gave up 2 bases and J gave up 7 bases; unmatched junction bases: 9. Germline CDR1 LGHNA, CDR2 YNFKEQ. The CDR3 sequence is CASSQFTGTSGGPNEQFF. The CDR3 DNA reads TGTGCCAGCAGCCAATTCACGGGGACTAGCGGGGGGCCGAATGAGCAGTTCTTC.

V is TRBV18 and J is TRBJ2-7; D gene uncertain. The CDR3 consists of 15 residues. Trimming cost V 2 bases and J 1 base, with 12 bases left between them. Germline V gene sequence: CDR1 KGHSH, CDR2 LQKENI. DNA of the CDR3: TGTGCCAGCTCACCAAAGGCGGCTAGATCCTACGAGCAGTACTTC. Translation gives CASSPKAARSYEQYF. The full variable domain, completed using reference TRBV18 and TRBJ2-7, is NAGVMQNPRHLVRRRGQEARLRCSPMKGHSHVYWYRQLPEEGLKFMVYLQKENIIDESGMPKERFSAEFPKEGPSILRIQQVVRGDSAAYFCASSPKAARSYEQYFGPGTRLTVT.

This clonotype was picked up a small number of times. The gene calls are TRBV11-2 and TRBJ2-1; 10 positions match TRBD2. The CDR3 length is 15 residues. The J segment lost 9 bases and the V segment lost 1 base, leaving 6 bases of the junction unmatched. Germline V gene sequence: CDR1 SGHAT, CDR2 FQNNGV. For the CDR3, the DNA is TGTGCCAGCAGCTTAGGGCTAGCGGGAGTAGGTGAGCAGTTCTTC. It encodes CASSLGLAGVGEQFF.

The sample holds a few counts of this clonotype. The V call is TRBV12-3 or TRBV12-4, the J call TRBJ2-7; TRBD1 might be the D (6 bases). V shed 5 bases and J shed 2 bases, with 16 bases lying between them. The CDR3 is made up of 15 amino acids. The CDR3 reads CASSPWGRRTYEQYF. CDR3 bases: TGTGCCAGCAGTCCATGGGGGCGGAGAACCTACGAGCAGTACTTC.

This clonotype was counted only a few times. The chain is built from TRBV20-1 and TRBJ1-6, with TRBD1 matching 7 bases. Germline-derived CDR1 and CDR2 are DFQATT and SNEGSKA (reference sequence). This CDR3 contains 15 residues. The junction had 11 bases not matched to a gene; V was cut back by 2 bases and J by 10 bases. Here the CDR3 DNA reads TGCAGTGCTAGAACAGGGGAGGATACTCGCTCACCCCTCCACTTT. It translates to CSARTGEDTRSPLHF.

This rearrangement joins TRBV6-5 to TRBJ2-5; possibly TRBD2 for D (5 bases). CDR1 and CDR2 from the germline V gene are MNHEY and SVGAGI. This CDR3 is built from 13 residues. With 2 bases removed from V and 4 bases from J, the gap between germline ends came to 8 bases. The chain's CDR3 is CASSYVGGETQYF. CDR3 DNA sequence: TGTGCCAGCAGTTACGTAGGAGGAGAGACCCAGTACTTC.

This chain connects TRBV7-8 to TRBJ2-7, with a weak D call TRBD1 (6 bases). Trimming removed 7 bases at V and 0 bases at J, with 16 bases between. The CDR3 length is 15 residues. Germline V gene data show CDR1 as SGHVS and CDR2 as FQNEAQ. The CDR3 here is CASNPTGPFSYEQYF. CDR3 sequence (DNA): TGTGCCAGCAACCCGACAGGACCCTTCTCCTACGAGCAGTACTTC.

This sequence joins TRBV3-1 and TRBJ2-2; 9 bases align to TRBD1. V lost 3 bases to trimming and J lost 6 bases; unmatched junction nucleotides: 8. The length of the CDR3 is 16 residues. The V gene's germline CDR1 is LGHDT and CDR2 YNNKEL (reference sequence). This chain's CDR3 is CASSHGTGHTSGELFF. In DNA, the CDR3 is TGTGCCAGCAGCCACGGGACAGGGCATACTTCCGGGGAGCTGTTTTTT.

This clonotype occurred many times. The chain combines TRBV5-1 with TRBJ1-1; D is unclear. Per germline, CDR1 SGHRS and CDR2 YFSETQ. CDR3 length equals 13 residues. V dropped 2 bases and J dropped 0 bases, with 5 bases sitting between them. CDR3 sequence reads: CASSFSMNTEAFF. CDR3 bases: TGCGCCAGCAGCTTTTCGATGAACACTGAAGCTTTCTTT. The whole variable domain, remainder taken from reference TRBV5-1 and TRBJ1-1, is KAGVTQTPRYLIKTRGQQVTLSCSPISGHRSVSWYQQTPGQGLQFLFEYFSETQRNKGNFPGRFSGRQFSNSRSEMNVSTLELGDSALYLCASSFSMNTEAFFGQGTRLTVV.

This clonotype was observed many times. The chain combines TRBV24-1 with TRBJ2-5; the D call may be TRBD1 or TRBD2 (6 bases each). The CDR3 extends over 15 amino acids. The germline CDR1 and CDR2 sequences are KGHDR and SFDVKD. Trimming left V 4 bases short and J 4 bases short, with 15 bases between. The CDR3 bases are TGTGCCACCAGTGACCCCACCGGGGGCATAGAGACCCAGTACTTC. The encoded protein is CATSDPTGGIETQYF.

This clonotype was seen at least ten times. V usage is TRBV7-9 and J usage is TRBJ2-4; no reliable D call. V lost 1 base and J 0 bases, leaving 1 base between the germline ends. The V gene's germline CDR1 is SEHNR and CDR2 FQNEAQ (reference sequence). The CDR3 runs to 13 residues. CDR3 region: CASSLGAKNIQYF. The DNA of the CDR3 is TGTGCCAGCAGCTTAGGAGCCAAAAACATTCAGTACTTC.

This clonotype was seen only a few times. J is TRBJ2-1 and V is TRBV29-1; weak D call: TRBD1 (6 bases). This CDR3 is 12 amino acids long. CDR1 is SQVTM and CDR2 is ANQGSEA in the germline V gene. Trimming removed 7 bases from V and 7 bases from J, with 14 bases in between. CDR3 amino acids: CSADPTGNEQFF. CDR3 coding DNA: TGCAGCGCGGACCCCACAGGGAATGAGCAGTTCTTC.

This clonotype was picked up a small number of times. The rearrangement joins TRBV29-1 to TRBJ1-2; TRBD1 is a possible D gene (5 bases). CDR3 length equals 13 residues. Trimming shortened V by 4 bases and J by 0 bases, and 9 bases separated the two germline ends. Looked up from germline, CDR1 is SQVTM and CDR2 is ANQGSEA. The CDR3 sequence is CSVGQPPNYGYTF. In DNA form, the CDR3 reads TGCAGCGTTGGACAGCCCCCTAACTATGGCTACACCTTC.